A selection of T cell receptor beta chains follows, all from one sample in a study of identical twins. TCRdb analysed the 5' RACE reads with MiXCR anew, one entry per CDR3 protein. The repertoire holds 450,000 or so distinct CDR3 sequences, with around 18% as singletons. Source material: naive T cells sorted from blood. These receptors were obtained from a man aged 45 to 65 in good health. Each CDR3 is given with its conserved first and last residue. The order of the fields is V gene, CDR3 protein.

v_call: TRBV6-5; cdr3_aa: CASSYSSRSSTDTQYF
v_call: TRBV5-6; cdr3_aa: CASSLGGLSAQPQHF
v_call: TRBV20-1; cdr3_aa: CSAIGQNTGELFF
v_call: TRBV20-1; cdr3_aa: CSATDRDQTYEQYF
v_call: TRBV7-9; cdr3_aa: CASSLVSGATDTQYF
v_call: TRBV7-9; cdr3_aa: CASSPAALVNSPLHF
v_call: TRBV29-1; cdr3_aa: CSVGQLRANTEAFF
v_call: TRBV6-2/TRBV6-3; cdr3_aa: CASNSPVTPELFF
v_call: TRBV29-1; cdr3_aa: CSVEEFPSGGGGTDTQYF
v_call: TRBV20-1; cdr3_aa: CSARSSEAGWSYNEQFF
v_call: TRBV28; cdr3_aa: CASSTPGSEQFF
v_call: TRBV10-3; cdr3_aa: CAISDNDRGRREKLFF
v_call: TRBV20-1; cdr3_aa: CSAYGLAGGREQYF
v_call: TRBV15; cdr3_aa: CATSRVGYKETQYF
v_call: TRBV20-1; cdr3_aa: CSASGLAGPYEQYF
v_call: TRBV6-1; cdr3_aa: CASSPGYPTDTQYF
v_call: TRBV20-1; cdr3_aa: CSASSREQYNSPLHF
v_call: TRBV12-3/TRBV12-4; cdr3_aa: CASSLGQGGWWNYGYTF
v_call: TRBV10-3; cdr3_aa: CAIGGGPTYEQYF
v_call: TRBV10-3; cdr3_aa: CAISESVQGTSGYTF
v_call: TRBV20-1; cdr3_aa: CSANRGHNEQFF
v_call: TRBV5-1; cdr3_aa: CASSVGLRNEQFF
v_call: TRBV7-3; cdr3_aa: CASSFGGHVSSYNEQFF
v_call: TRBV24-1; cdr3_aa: CATSGPGPEAFF
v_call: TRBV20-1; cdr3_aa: CSASRVGEQFF
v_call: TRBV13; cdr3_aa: CASSLEEGDEQYF
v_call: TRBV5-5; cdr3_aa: CASSLVGAMSETQYF
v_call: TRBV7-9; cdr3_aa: CASSLVMGIYNEQFF
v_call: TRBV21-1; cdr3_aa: CASSKERPGRNTYEQYF
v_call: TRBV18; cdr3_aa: CASRRANREEADTQYF
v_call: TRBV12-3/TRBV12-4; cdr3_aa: CASSLDPATQYF
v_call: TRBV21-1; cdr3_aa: CASSKGGNGANVLTF
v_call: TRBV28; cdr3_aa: CASSLLGQGVSPLHF
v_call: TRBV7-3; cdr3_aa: CASSLTGATAEQYF
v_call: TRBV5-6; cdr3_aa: CASSHKGAKDTEAFF